This entry is about one T cell receptor beta chain. Its antigen is undetermined. Germline values: CDR1 MDHEN, CDR2 SYDVKM. V lost 6 bases, J lost 6 bases, and 14 bases lay in between. This CDR3 comprises 14 residues. The sample originates from a study of T cell repertoires and HLA-DP antigens. Turning to the study itself: Versus self, one alloantigen differed at one groove amino acid, the other at roughly ten.

Assay used: immunoSEQ multiplex PCR; TCRdb lists only in-frame clones, some missing. The table has over 100,000 clones, approximately 92% seen once; the top ten hold 0.27%. The chain is built from TRBV28 and TRBJ1-4; D possibly corresponds to TRBD1 (5 bases). The TCR comes from a woman aged 18-35 years in good health and CMV-seronegative. The sequenced sample was CD4+ T cells from PBMCs. CDR3 residues: CASSRGGDYEKLFF. For the CDR3, the DNA is TGTGCCAGCAGCCGCGGGGGGGATTATGAAAAACTGTTTTTT. The whole variable domain, filled in from reference TRBV28 and TRBJ1-4, reads DVKVTQSSRYLVKRTGEKVFLECVQDMDHENMFWYRQDPGLGLRLIYFSYDVKMKEKGDIPEGYSVSREKKERFSLILESASTNQTSMYLCASSRGGDYEKLFFGSGTQLSVL.